This TCR beta chain was obtained from a study of PD-1 blockade in classical Hodgkin lymphoma. As regards this clone: The target antigen is unknown.

Overall study results and limits: Healthy donors reportedly exceeded newly diagnosed patients in baseline TCR diversity.

This sample's time point: newly diagnosed, previously untreated cHL patient sample. Isolation of CD4+ T cells from thawed PBMCs was performed by magnetic negative selection. This CDR3 contains 13 residues. Using immunoSEQ multiplex PCR, the repertoire was profiled, and TCRdb retains in-frame clones only, with some absent. The sample includes roughly 30,000 clones, about 89% of them seen just once. This receptor was taken from a human donor with classical Hodgkin lymphoma. The V and J genes are TRBV21-1 and TRBJ2-3; the table assigns TRBD2, which was not confirmed against the DNA. TRBV21-1 is a known pseudogene. The sequencing sample was made of CD4+ T cells from blood. CDR3 loop: CASSIEWRNTQYF. The DNA of the CDR3 is TGTGCCAGCAGCATAGAGTGGAGGAATACGCAGTATTTT.